One sample yielded the 28 T cell receptor beta chains listed below, sequenced in a study of T cells in women clearing cervical HPV infection. The protocol was immunoSEQ multiplex PCR, while the TCRdb copy is restricted to in-frame clones and leaves out a portion. This repertoire includes 15,000 or so clones. Sequencing was done on a sample of blood buffy coat. The receptor source for this set is a woman aged 18-70 years with a cervical HPV16 infection that either progressed to CIN3+ or cleared (not recorded which).

Concerning this clone itself: The read comes to an end 3 residues before the CDR3 does, leaving the germline J gene to fill in the end. The rearrangement joins TRBV9 to TRBJ2-1; a possible D gene is TRBD2 (7 bases). The CDR3 is made up of 16 amino acids. V was shortened by 3 bases and J by 4 bases, with 17 bases between the two germline ends. The germline CDR1 and CDR2 sequences are SGDLS and YYNGEE. Partial CDR3 DNA: TGTGCCAGCAGCGGACCGAGTGGGGGGGCTTACAATGAG. Amino acids: CASSGPSGGAYNE. The entire CDR3 reads CASSGPSGGAYNEQFF. The variable domain in full, with the rest retrieved from reference TRBV9 and TRBJ2-1, is DSGVTQTPKHLITATGQRVTLRCSPRSGDLSVYWYQQSLDQGLQFLIQYYNGEERAKGNILERFSAQQFPDLHSELNLSSLELGDSALYFCASSGPSGGAYNEQFFGPGTRLTVL.

Concerning this clone: The CDR3 end falls 3 residues outside the read, so it is completed with the germline J gene. The chain links TRBV7-3 to TRBJ2-1; 7 bases agree with TRBD2. CDR1 SGHTA and CDR2 FQGTGA come from the germline V gene. CDR3 length: 14 residues. J gave up 8 bases and V 2 bases, and 6 bases lay outside the gene matches. CDR3 bases read: TGTGCCAGCAGCTTACGGTATACTAGCGATGAG. Residues: CASSLRYTSDE. The complete CDR3 reads CASSLRYTSDEQFF.

A word on this clone: The CDR3 is cut off 3 residues early in the read; its end comes from the germline J gene. The chain combines TRBV10-3 with TRBJ1-1; TRBD1 might be the D (6 bases). This CDR3 is 14 amino acids long. V lost 11 bases and J 3 bases, leaving 19 bases between the germline ends. Germline assignment: CDR1 ENHRY and CDR2 SYGVKD. CDR3 DNA (partial): TGTGCCGCCCGAGGTACAGGGAGGGACACTGAA. Translated: CAARGTGRDTE. The entire CDR3 reads CAARGTGRDTEAFF.

The covered CDR3 bases are TGTGCCAGCAGCTCTACAGGGAAAAGCACAGATACG. Protein: CASSSTGKSTDT. The whole CDR3 sequence reads CASSSTGKSTDTQYF. V is TRBV7-3 and J is TRBJ2-3; a weak D match, TRBD1 (6 bases). The read finishes 3 residues shy of the CDR3 end, and the germline J gene is used to complete it. V gave up 4 bases and J gave up 0 bases, with 11 bases separating them. The CDR3 sequence is 15 residues long. Germline CDR1 reads SGHTA; CDR2 reads FQGTGA.

Comments on this clone: The read halts 3 residues ahead of the CDR3 end, with the missing end drawn from the germline J gene. The chain uses TRBV30 and TRBJ1-2; D unresolved. CDR1 GTSNPN and CDR2 SVGIG come from the germline V gene (reference sequence). This CDR3 region has 12 residues. The sequenced part of the CDR3 DNA is TGTGCCTGGTCTCGGGGATACTACGAC. Amino acid sequence: CAWSRGYYD. The complete CDR3 protein is CAWSRGYYDYTF.

This clone is called medium-sized (0.01 to 0.1%) based on its frequency. The observed sequence ends 3 residues before the CDR3 terminus, with the missing tail filled in from the germline J gene. The genes are TRBV18 and TRBJ1-5, with 12 positions matching TRBD1. This CDR3 contains 16 residues. The V and J ends lost 6 bases and 5 bases, in that order; junction bases with no gene match: 8. Germline assignment: CDR1 KGHSH and CDR2 LQKENI. Partial CDR3 DNA: TGTGCCAGCTCGGCTGGAGGGACAGGGGGCGATCAGCCC. It encodes CASSAGGTGGDQP. The CDR3 in its entirety is CASSAGGTGGDQPQHF.

Comment on this clone: The missing CDR3 end, 3 residues past where the read stops, is filled in from the germline J gene. This chain connects TRBV19 to TRBJ1-2; no firm D call. Trimming cost V 0 bases and J 4 bases, with 9 bases left between them. CDR3 length: 14 amino acids. Per the germline V gene, CDR1 is LNHDA and CDR2 is SQIVND (reference sequence). Here the CDR3 reads CASSIEPEVYGYTF. The CDR3 bases that were read are TGTGCCAGTAGTATAGAACCAGAAGTCTATGGC.

Comments on this clone: From the germline J gene comes the end of the CDR3, since the read stops 3 residues before it. V and J are TRBV12-5 and TRBJ1-2; D is uncertain. There are 13 residues in the CDR3. Germline CDR1 is LGHNT and CDR2 is FRNRAP. V lost 7 bases and J 2 bases, leaving 11 bases between the germline ends. The part of the CDR3 DNA that was read is TGTGCTAGTGCTGGCACAACGAACTATGGC. Its protein product is CASAGTTNYG. The complete CDR3 protein is CASAGTTNYGYTF.

Remarks on this clone: Read data end 3 residues before the CDR3 end; the end is taken from the germline J gene. This CDR3 is also generated by other DNA sequences in the sample. This chain links TRBV20-1 with TRBJ2-1, with TRBD2 identical over 10 bases. V gave up 6 bases and J gave up 7 bases; unmatched junction bases: 3. Looked up from germline, CDR1 is DFQATT and CDR2 is SNEGSKA (reference sequence). CDR3 length: 12 residues. The CDR3 spells CSAERGGNEQFF. The CDR3 DNA, read in part, is TGCAGTGCCGAGCGGGGGGGAAATGAG.

As regards this clone: Read coverage stops 3 residues before the CDR3 terminus; the germline J gene supplies the remainder. This rearrangement joins TRBV5-1 to TRBJ2-3; 8 bases map to TRBD1. CDR1 is SGHRS, CDR2 YFSETQ, per germline. With V trimmed by 3 bases and J by 1 base, 7 bases remained unmatched. The CDR3 covers 16 residues. CDR3 residues: CASSSGQAERTDTQYF. Incomplete CDR3 DNA: TGCGCCAGCAGCTCGGGACAGGCTGAACGCACAGATACG.

As concerns this clone: An end of the junction differs from the germline gene, which may be a read error. Other DNA sequences within the sample encode an identical CDR3. The CDR3 loop is CARGGSGRQSSGNTIYF. Incomplete CDR3 DNA: TGTGCCCGTGGAGGGAGCGGCAGGCAAAGCTCTGGAAACACG. This chain joins TRBV30 and TRBJ1-3; D remains ambiguous. The read ends 3 residues early relative to the CDR3; the germline J gene fills the gap. Germline-derived CDR1 and CDR2 are GTSNPN and SVGIG (reference sequence). The CDR3 runs to 17 residues.

About this clone: From the germline J gene comes the end of the CDR3, since the read stops 3 residues before it. The chain has TRBV5-5 and TRBJ2-5, with TRBD1 as a possible D gene (6 bases). Germline V gene sequence: CDR1 SGHKS, CDR2 YYEKEE (reference sequence). Trimming shortened V by 3 bases and J by 5 bases, and 8 bases separated the two germline ends. This CDR3 has 12 amino acids. CDR3 loop: CASSWGQETQYF. Incomplete CDR3 DNA: TGTGCCAGCAGCTGGGGGCAGGAGACC.

Incomplete CDR3 DNA: TGTGCCTGGCAACCGGGACAGGGGGAA. Translating gives CAWQPGQGE. In full, the CDR3 reads CAWQPGQGEAFF. V is TRBV30 and J is TRBJ1-1; TRBD1 aligns across 10 bases. The read halts 3 residues ahead of the CDR3 end, with the missing end drawn from the germline J gene. This CDR3 is 12 amino acids long. Germline V gene data show CDR1 as GTSNPN and CDR2 as SVGIG (reference sequence).

As regards this clone: The sequence runs out 3 residues before the end of the CDR3; the remainder is reconstructed from the germline J gene. This chain uses TRBV10-3 with TRBJ1-1; TRBD1 agrees at 7 bases. The ends lost 6 bases at V and 2 bases at J; junction bases unmatched: 6. CDR1 and CDR2 (germline): ENHRY, SYGVKD. The CDR3 contains 14 residues. Here the CDR3 reads CAISERQGNTEAFF. The CDR3 bases that were read are TGTGCCATCAGCGAGAGACAGGGAAACACTGAA.

Comments on this clone: The read terminates 3 residues ahead of where the CDR3 ends, so the germline J gene completes it. This chain links TRBV19 with TRBJ1-6, with D possibly matching TRBD1 (6 bases). This CDR3 is built from 16 residues. Trimming cost V 4 bases and J 7 bases, with 17 bases left between them. CDR1 is LNHDA and CDR2 is SQIVND in the germline V gene (reference sequence). This CDR3 reads CASSTRRQVENSPLHF. CDR3 bases read: TGTGCCAGTAGTACCCGAAGACAGGTCGAGAATTCACCC.

This clone shows up as medium-sized by frequency. The CDR3 end is not reached by the read, which stops 3 residues before it; the germline J gene fills it in. The chain is built from TRBV29-1 and TRBJ2-1; TRBD1 matches 7 bases. Per the germline V gene, CDR1 is SQVTM and CDR2 is ANQGSEA. V trimming: 5 bases; J trimming: 6 bases; junction bases outside the gene matches: 4. CDR3 size: 12 residues. Here the CDR3 reads CSVSTGINEQFF. Incomplete CDR3 DNA: TGCAGCGTTTCGACAGGGATCAATGAG.

As for this clone: The read ends 3 residues early relative to the CDR3; the germline J gene fills the gap. This sequence joins TRBV18 and TRBJ2-3; D not certain. The CDR3 is 16 amino acids. Germline CDR1 KGHSH, CDR2 LQKENI. CDR3 DNA (partial): TGTGCCAGCTCACCTGAGCTAGTTGGCCTCCAAGAGACG. This translates into CASSPELVGLQET. The entire CDR3 reads CASSPELVGLQETQYF.

CDR3 sequence: CASSLRGADSPLHF. The CDR3 DNA, read in part, is TGCGCCAGCAGCTTAAGGGGCGCCGATTCACCC. The chain is built from TRBV5-1 and TRBJ1-6, with D possibly being TRBD1 (5 bases). The read halts 3 residues ahead of the CDR3 end, with the missing end drawn from the germline J gene. Germline CDR1 SGHRS, CDR2 YFSETQ. The CDR3 has 14 amino acids. The germline V and J ends were trimmed by 2 bases and 8 bases, with 11 bases remaining between them.

As concerns this clone: At the DNA level, this CDR3 is encoded by other sequences in the same sample as well. The chain's CDR3 is CSVEGRGGYTF. CDR3 DNA, as far as it was read: TGCAGCGTCGAGGGTCGTGGGGGC. V is TRBV29-1 and J is TRBJ1-2; D gene ambiguous. The read ends 3 residues early relative to the CDR3; the germline J gene fills the gap. The germline CDR1 and CDR2 sequences are SQVTM and ANQGSEA. The CDR3 is made up of 11 amino acids.

About this clone itself: The CDR3 end lies 3 residues beyond the end of the read and is filled in from the germline J gene. This specimen includes other DNA sequences encoding the same CDR3. J is TRBJ1-2 and V is TRBV2; 8 nucleotides align to TRBD1. Germline V gives CDR1 SNHLY, CDR2 FYNNEI. The J segment lost 5 bases and the V segment lost 4 bases, leaving 6 bases of the junction unmatched. CDR3 length: 14 amino acids. CDR3 sequence: CASSGQGLLYGYTF. CDR3 DNA (partial): TGTGCCAGCAGTGGACAGGGGCTCCTTTATGGC.

Details on this clone: From the germline J gene comes the end of the CDR3, since the read stops 3 residues before it. The J gene is TRBJ2-1, the V gene TRBV20-1, with TRBD2 matching over 8 bases. Unmatched junction bases numbered 8, after V lost 6 bases and J lost 7 bases. Germline V gene data show CDR1 as DFQATT and CDR2 as SNEGSKA (reference sequence). CDR3 size: 13 residues. CDR3 DNA, as far as it was read: TGCAGTGCCAGTCGGGGGGGCAGAAATGAG. It is translated as CSASRGGRNE. The complete CDR3 protein is CSASRGGRNEQFF.

Notes on this clone: Read sequence stops 3 residues before the CDR3 end, and the germline J gene provides the missing end. The genes are TRBV7-9 and TRBJ1-2; D is perhaps TRBD1 (6 bases). The CDR3 is 13 amino acids. Germline V gene data show CDR1 as SEHNR and CDR2 as FQNEAQ (reference sequence). CDR3 residues: CASSKQGEGGYTF. The part of the CDR3 DNA that was read is TGTGCCAGCAGCAAACAGGGCGAGGGGGGC.

With regard to this clone: The CDR3 end lies 3 residues beyond the end of the read and is filled in from the germline J gene. This chain links TRBV27 with TRBJ2-7, with 10 bases matching TRBD1. Germline values: CDR1 MNHEY, CDR2 SMNVEV (reference sequence). Trimming at V came to 5 bases and at J to 3 bases, leaving 7 bases not matched to a gene. This CDR3 region has 15 residues. The CDR3: CASSPLGTGDYEQYF. The part of the CDR3 DNA that was read is TGTGCCAGCAGTCCTCTCGGGACAGGGGACTACGAG.

For this clone: The read gets to within 3 residues of the CDR3 end, and the germline J gene fills in the rest. Other nucleotide sequences from this sample produce the same CDR3. The chain joins TRBV6-4 to TRBJ1-3; a possible D gene is TRBD1 (5 bases). The CDR3 runs 14 residues. Looked up from germline, CDR1 is MRHNA and CDR2 is SNTAGT. With 9 bases removed from V and 1 base from J, the gap between germline ends came to 13 bases. CDR3: CARGRGKSGNTIYF. Partial CDR3 DNA: TGTGCCAGGGGGAGGGGTAAGTCTGGAAACACC.

The sequenced part of the CDR3 DNA is TGTGCCAGCAGCTTAGATGCTGCGTACACTGAA. Translated: CASSLDAAYTE. The CDR3 as a whole reads CASSLDAAYTEAFF. This chain joins TRBV7-9 and TRBJ1-1; D is ambiguous. The read falls 3 residues short of the CDR3 end, and the missing part is taken from the germline J gene. V was clipped by 1 base and J by 3 bases, with 9 bases between them. The CDR3 consists of 14 residues. Germline V lookup: CDR1 SEHNR, CDR2 FQNEAQ (reference sequence).

A note on this clone: The sequenced fragment ends 3 residues before the CDR3 boundary, so the rest is inferred from the germline J gene. This chain connects TRBV7-2 to TRBJ2-7; D gene ambiguous. This CDR3 region has 15 residues. V lost 5 bases and J 6 bases, leaving 20 bases between the germline ends. The germline CDR1 and CDR2 sequences are SGHTA and FQGNSA. The sequenced CDR3 bases are TGTGCCAGCAGCCCAAGGTCTCCAGGATCGCTCGAG. This translates into CASSPRSPGSLE. The whole CDR3 protein reads CASSPRSPGSLEQYF.

Remarks on this clone: The read ends 3 residues early relative to the CDR3; the germline J gene fills the gap. The J gene is TRBJ2-3, the V gene TRBV30; D possibly corresponds to TRBD2 (5 bases). Per germline, CDR1 GTSNPN and CDR2 SVGIG (reference sequence). The CDR3 spans 13 residues. The part of the CDR3 DNA that was read is TGTGCCTGGAGTGTACAACGGGGTCAGCCG. This codes for CAWSVQRGQP. The CDR3, in full, reads CAWSVQRGQPQYF.

On this clone: The read ends 3 residues early relative to the CDR3; the germline J gene fills the gap. The V call is TRBV7-2, the J call TRBJ1-2, with D perhaps matching TRBD1 (5 bases). The CDR3 is 14 amino acids. Germline CDR1 and CDR2: SGHTA and FQGNSA. The CDR3 DNA, read in part, is TGTGCCAGCAGCTCAACCGGGACTAGCGATGAC. Amino acids: CASSSTGTSDD. The whole CDR3 reads CASSSTGTSDDYTF.